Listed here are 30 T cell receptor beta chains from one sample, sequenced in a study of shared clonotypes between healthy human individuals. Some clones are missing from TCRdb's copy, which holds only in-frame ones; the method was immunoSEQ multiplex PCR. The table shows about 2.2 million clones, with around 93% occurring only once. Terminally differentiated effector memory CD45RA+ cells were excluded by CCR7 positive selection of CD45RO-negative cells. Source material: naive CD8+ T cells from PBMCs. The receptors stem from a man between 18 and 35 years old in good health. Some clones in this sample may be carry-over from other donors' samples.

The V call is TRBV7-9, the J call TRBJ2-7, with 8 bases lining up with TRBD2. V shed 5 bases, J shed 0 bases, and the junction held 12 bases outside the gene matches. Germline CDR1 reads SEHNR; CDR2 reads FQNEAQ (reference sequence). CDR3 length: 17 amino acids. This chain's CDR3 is CASSPLLAEGGSYEQYF. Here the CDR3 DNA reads TGTGCCAGCAGCCCCCTACTAGCGGAAGGAGGCTCCTACGAGCAGTACTTC.

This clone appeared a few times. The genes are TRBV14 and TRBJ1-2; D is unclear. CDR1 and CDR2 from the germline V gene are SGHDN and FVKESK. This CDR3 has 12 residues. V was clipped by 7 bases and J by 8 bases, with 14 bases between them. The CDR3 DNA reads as TGTGCCAGCATCGGGGAGATAGGAGGCTACACCTTC. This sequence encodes CASIGEIGGYTF.

The CDR3 region has the DNA TGTGCCAGCTCACTTTCCGGGACAAAAAGTCTCGATCAGCCCCAGCATTTT. This translates into CASSLSGTKSLDQPQHF. The gene calls are TRBV18 and TRBJ1-5, with a tentative D call TRBD1 (6 bases). Germline V gene data show CDR1 as KGHSH and CDR2 as LQKENI. V lost 4 bases to trimming and J lost 5 bases, with 21 bases between them. The CDR3 has 17 residues.

As DNA, the CDR3 is TGTGCCAGTAGTAGGGGCAGGGCGAACACTGAAGCTTTCTTT. This codes for CASSRGRANTEAFF. This sequence joins TRBV19 and TRBJ1-1; D might be TRBD1 (5 bases). Germline V lookup: CDR1 LNHDA, CDR2 SQIVND (reference sequence). The CDR3 extends over 14 amino acids. The germline V and J ends were trimmed by 4 bases and 1 base, with 10 bases remaining between them.

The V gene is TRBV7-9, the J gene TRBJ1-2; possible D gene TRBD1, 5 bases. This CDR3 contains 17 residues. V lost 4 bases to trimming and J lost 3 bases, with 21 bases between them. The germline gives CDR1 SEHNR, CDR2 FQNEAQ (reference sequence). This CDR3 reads CASSSPSWGGWDYGYTF. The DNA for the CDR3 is TGTGCCAGCAGCTCCCCCTCATGGGGGGGTTGGGACTATGGCTACACCTTC. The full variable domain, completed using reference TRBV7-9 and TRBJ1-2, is DTGVSQNPRHKITKRGQNVTFRCDPISEHNRLYWYRQTLGQGPEFLTYFQNEAQLEKSRLLSDRFSAERPKGSFSTLEIQRTEQGDSAMYLCASSSPSWGGWDYGYTFGSGTRLTVV.

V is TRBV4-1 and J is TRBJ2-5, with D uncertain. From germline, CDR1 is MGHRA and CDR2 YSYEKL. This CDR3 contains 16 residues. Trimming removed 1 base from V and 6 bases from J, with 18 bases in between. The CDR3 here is CASSQVNSELFQTQYF. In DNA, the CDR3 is TGCGCCAGCAGCCAAGTGAATAGTGAGTTGTTTCAGACCCAGTACTTC.

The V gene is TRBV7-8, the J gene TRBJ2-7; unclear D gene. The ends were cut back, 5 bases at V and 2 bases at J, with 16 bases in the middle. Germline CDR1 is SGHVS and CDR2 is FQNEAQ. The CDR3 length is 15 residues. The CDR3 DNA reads TGTGCCAGCAGCGGACGGACCCTTGCAACCTACGAGCAGTACTTC. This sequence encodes CASSGRTLATYEQYF.

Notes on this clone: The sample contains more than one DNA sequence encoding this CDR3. CDR3 nucleotide sequence: TGTGCCAGCAGCTTAGCCGGGACCCCCTACGAGCAGTACTTC. Protein: CASSLAGTPYEQYF. The genes are TRBV5-6 and TRBJ2-7; D possibly matches TRBD1 or TRBD2 (5 bases each). The germline V gene encodes CDR1 SGHDT and CDR2 YYEEEE. V lost 2 bases and J 2 bases, leaving 11 bases between the germline ends. There are 14 residues in the CDR3.

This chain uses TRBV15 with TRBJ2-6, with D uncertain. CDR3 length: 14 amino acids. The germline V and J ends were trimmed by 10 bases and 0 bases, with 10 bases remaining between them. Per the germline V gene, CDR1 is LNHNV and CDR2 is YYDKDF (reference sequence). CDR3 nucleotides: TGTGCCATCGCGTCGTCCTCTGGGGCCAACGTCCTGACTTTC. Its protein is CAIASSSGANVLTF.

In DNA form, the CDR3 reads TGTGCCAGCAGCTTAAGGGCGACGGACCGCAACACTGAAGCTTTCTTT. This translates into CASSLRATDRNTEAFF. The chain employs TRBV7-9 and TRBJ1-1; no definite D call. Germline V gene sequence: CDR1 SEHNR, CDR2 FQNEAQ (reference sequence). Trimming stripped 2 bases from V and 2 bases from J, with 15 bases between. CDR3 length: 16 amino acids.

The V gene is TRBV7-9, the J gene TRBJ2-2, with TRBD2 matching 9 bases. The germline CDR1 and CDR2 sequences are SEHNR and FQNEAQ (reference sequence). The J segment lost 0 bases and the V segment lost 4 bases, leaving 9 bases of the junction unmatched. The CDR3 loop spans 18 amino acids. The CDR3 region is CASSSPTSGGTNTGELFF. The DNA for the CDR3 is TGTGCCAGCAGCTCGCCGACTAGCGGAGGCACGAACACCGGGGAGCTGTTTTTT.

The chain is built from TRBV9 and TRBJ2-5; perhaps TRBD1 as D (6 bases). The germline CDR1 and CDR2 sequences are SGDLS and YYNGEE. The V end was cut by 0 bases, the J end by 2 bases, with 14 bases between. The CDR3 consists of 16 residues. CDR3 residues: CASSVGTDRAQETQYF. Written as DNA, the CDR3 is TGTGCCAGCAGCGTAGGGACAGATCGAGCTCAAGAGACCCAGTACTTC.

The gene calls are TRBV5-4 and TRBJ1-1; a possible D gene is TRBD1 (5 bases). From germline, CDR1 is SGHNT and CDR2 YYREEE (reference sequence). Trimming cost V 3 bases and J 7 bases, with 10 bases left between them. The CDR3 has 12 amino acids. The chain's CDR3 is CASSWGDREAFF. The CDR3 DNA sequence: TGTGCCAGCAGCTGGGGGGACCGTGAAGCTTTCTTT.

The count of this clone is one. DNA for the CDR3: TGTGCCAGCAGTTTGGTTAGGACAGGGGGCCATCAGCCCCAGCATTTT. Its protein product is CASSLVRTGGHQPQHF. The chain is built from TRBV28 and TRBJ1-5, with 11 bases that match TRBD1. The CDR3 loop spans 16 amino acids. The germline gives CDR1 MDHEN, CDR2 SYDVKM. Trimming removed 3 bases from V and 5 bases from J; junction bases left unmatched: 6.

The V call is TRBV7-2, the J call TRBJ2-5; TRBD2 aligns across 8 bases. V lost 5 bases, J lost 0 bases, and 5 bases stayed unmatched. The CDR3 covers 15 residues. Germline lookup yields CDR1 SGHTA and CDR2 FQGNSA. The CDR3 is CASSLSGTYQETQYF. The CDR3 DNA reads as TGTGCCAGCAGCCTTAGCGGGACCTACCAAGAGACCCAGTACTTC.

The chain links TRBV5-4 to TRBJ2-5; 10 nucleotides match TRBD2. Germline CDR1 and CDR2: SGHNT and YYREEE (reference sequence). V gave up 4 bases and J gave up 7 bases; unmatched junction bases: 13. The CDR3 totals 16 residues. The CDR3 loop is CASSMELAGQLGTQYF. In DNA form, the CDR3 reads TGTGCCAGCAGCATGGAACTAGCGGGGCAGCTCGGGACCCAGTACTTC.

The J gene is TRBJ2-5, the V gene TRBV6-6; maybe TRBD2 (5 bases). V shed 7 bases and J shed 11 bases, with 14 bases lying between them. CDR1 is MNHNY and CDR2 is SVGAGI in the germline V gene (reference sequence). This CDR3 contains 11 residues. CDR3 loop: CASTHIGEQYF. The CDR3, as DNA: TGTGCCAGCACTCACATCGGGGAGCAGTACTTC.

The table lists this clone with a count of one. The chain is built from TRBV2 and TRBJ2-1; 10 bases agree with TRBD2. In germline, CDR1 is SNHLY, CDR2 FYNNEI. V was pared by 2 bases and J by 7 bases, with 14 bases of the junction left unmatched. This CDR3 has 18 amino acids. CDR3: CASSERWTSGARGNEQFF. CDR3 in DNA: TGTGCCAGCAGTGAACGGTGGACTAGCGGAGCAAGGGGAAATGAGCAGTTCTTC.

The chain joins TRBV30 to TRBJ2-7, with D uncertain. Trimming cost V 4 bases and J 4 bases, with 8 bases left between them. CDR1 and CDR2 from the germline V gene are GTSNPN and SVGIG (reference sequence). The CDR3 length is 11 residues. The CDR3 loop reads CAWMDWYEQYF. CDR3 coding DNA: TGTGCCTGGATGGATTGGTACGAGCAGTACTTC.

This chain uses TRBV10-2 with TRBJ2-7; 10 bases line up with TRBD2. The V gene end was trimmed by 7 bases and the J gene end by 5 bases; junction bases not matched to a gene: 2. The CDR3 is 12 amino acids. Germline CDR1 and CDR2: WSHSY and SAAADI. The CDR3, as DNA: TGCGCCAGCACTAGCGGGAGTAACGAGCAGTACTTC. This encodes CASTSGSNEQYF.

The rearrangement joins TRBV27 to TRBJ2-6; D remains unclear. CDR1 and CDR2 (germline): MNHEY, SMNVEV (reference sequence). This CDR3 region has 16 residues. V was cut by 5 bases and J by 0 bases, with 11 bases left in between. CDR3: CASSVDGVSGANVLTF. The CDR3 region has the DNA TGTGCCAGCAGTGTAGACGGAGTCTCTGGGGCCAACGTCCTGACTTTC.

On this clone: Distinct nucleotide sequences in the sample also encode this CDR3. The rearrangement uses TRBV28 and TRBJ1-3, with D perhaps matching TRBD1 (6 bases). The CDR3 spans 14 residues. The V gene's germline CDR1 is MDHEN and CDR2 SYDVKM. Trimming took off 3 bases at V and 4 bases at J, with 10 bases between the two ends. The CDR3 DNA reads TGTGCCAGCAGTTTGAGGGGGTTGGGAAACACCATATATTTT. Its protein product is CASSLRGLGNTIYF.

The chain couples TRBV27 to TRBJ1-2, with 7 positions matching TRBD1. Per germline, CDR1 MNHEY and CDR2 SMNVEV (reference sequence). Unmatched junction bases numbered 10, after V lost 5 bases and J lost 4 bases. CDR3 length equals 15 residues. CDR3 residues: CASSPRQGWVYGYTF. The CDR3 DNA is TGTGCCAGCAGTCCGCGACAGGGTTGGGTCTATGGCTACACCTTC.

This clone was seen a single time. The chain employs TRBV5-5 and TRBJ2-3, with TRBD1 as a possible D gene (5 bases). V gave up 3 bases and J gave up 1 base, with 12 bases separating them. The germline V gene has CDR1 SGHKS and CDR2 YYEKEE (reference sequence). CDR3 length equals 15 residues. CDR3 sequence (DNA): TGTGCCAGCAGCTCGGACACAACACGCACAGATACGCAGTATTTT. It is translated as CASSSDTTRTDTQYF.

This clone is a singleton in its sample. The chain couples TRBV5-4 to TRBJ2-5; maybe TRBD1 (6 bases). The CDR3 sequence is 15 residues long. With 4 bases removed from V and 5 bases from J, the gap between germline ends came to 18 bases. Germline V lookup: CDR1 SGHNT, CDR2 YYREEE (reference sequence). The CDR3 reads CASSPGGQASETQYF. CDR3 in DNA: TGTGCCAGCAGCCCTGGGGGCCAGGCCTCGGAGACCCAGTACTTC.

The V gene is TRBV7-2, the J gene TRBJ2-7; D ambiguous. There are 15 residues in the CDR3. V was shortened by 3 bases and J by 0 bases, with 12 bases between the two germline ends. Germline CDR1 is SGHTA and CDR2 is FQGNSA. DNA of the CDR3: TGTGCCAGCAGCTTTGGAGTAGGACGCTCCTACGAGCAGTACTTC. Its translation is CASSFGVGRSYEQYF.

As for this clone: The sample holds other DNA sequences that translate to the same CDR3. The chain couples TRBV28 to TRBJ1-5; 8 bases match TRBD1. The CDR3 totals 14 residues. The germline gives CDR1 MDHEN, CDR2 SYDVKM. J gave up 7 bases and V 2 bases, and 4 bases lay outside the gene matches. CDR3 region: CASSLGQGAQPQHF. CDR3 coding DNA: TGTGCCAGCAGTTTAGGGCAGGGGGCACAGCCCCAGCATTTT.

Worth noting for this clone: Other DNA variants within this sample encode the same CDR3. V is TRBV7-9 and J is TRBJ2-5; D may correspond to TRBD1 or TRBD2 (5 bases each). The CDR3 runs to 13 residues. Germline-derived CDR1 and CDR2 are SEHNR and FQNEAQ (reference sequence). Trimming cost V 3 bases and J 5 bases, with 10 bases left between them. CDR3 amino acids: CASSFPGPETQYF. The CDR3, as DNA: TGTGCCAGCAGCTTCCCGGGGCCGGAGACCCAGTACTTC.

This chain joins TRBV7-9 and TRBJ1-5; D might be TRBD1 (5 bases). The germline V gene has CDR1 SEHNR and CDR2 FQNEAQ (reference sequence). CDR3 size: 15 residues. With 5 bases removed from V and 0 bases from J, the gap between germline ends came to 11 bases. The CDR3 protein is CASSRDVDSNQPQHF. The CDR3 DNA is TGTGCCAGCAGCCGGGACGTAGATAGCAATCAGCCCCAGCATTTT.

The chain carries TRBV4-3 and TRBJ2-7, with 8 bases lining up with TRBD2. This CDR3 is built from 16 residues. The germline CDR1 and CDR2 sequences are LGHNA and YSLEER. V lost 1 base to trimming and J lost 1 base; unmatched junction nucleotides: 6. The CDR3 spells CASSQVILAGSYEQYF. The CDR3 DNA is TGCGCCAGCAGCCAAGTCATTCTAGCGGGTTCCTACGAGCAGTACTTC.